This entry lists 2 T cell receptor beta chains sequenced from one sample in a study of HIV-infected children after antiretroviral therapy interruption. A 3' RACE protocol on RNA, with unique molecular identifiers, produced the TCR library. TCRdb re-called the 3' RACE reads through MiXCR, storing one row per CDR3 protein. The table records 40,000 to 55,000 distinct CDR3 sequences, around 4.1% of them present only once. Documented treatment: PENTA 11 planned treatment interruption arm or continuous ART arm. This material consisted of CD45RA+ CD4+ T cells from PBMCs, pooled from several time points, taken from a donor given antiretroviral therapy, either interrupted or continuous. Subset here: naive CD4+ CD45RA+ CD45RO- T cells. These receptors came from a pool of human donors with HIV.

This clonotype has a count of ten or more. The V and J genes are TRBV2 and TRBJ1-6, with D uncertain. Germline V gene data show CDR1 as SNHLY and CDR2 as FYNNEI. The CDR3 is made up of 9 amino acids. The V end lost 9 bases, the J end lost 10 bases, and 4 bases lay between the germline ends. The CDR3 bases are TGTGCCAGGGGCTCACCCCTCCACTTT. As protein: CARGSPLHF.

DNA for the CDR3: TGTGCCAGCAGTTACTCGGGGAGAACCGGGGAGCTGTTTTTT. Residues: CASSYSGRTGELFF. The chain links TRBV6-5 to TRBJ2-2, with D maybe TRBD2 (5 bases). CDR1 is MNHEY and CDR2 is SVGAGI in the germline V gene. This CDR3 has 14 residues. The germline V and J ends were trimmed by 0 bases and 5 bases, with 7 bases remaining between them.